A single sample gave rise to the 6 T cell receptor beta chains below, sequenced in a study of T-cell memory formation after mild COVID-19. MiXCR, applied by TCRdb to the 5' RACE reads, yields one record per CDR3 protein. The table includes roughly 190,000 distinct CDR3 sequences, around 19% detected once. Sequencing used PBMCs or a T cell subset sorted from them (not recorded which). These receptors were taken from an adult woman who had mild COVID-19 (a few samples of this study predate the infection). Cell type and time point are not known.

CDR3 nucleotides: TGCGCCAGCAGCCGGCAGGGACTAGCAGGTCCAGATACGCAGTATTTT. It yields the protein CASSRQGLAGPDTQYF. This rearrangement joins TRBV5-1 to TRBJ2-3; 9 bases are a match to TRBD2. V lost 4 bases to trimming and J lost 4 bases; unmatched junction nucleotides: 10. The germline CDR1 and CDR2 sequences are SGHRS and YFSETQ. The CDR3 runs 16 residues.

This chain uses TRBV4-1 with TRBJ2-4; the D is unclear. The CDR3 has 18 residues. Trimming left V 4 bases short and J 0 bases short, with 19 bases between. Germline V gene sequence: CDR1 MGHRA, CDR2 YSYEKL. CDR3 nucleotides: TGCGCCAGCAGCCCCCATCTAGGGTTCGGGCTAGCCAAAAACATTCAGTACTTC. This sequence encodes CASSPHLGFGLAKNIQYF.

This clonotype appeared a few times. The rearrangement links TRBV19 to TRBJ1-2, with 11 positions matching TRBD1. V shed 5 bases and J 8 bases; nucleotides not matched to a gene: 7. The CDR3 runs to 14 residues. Germline V gene data show CDR1 as LNHDA and CDR2 as SQIVND (reference sequence). The CDR3 region is CASSVWTGGSGYTF. The CDR3 region has the DNA TGTGCCAGTAGTGTTTGGACAGGGGGCAGCGGCTACACCTTC. Full variable domain (remainder filled in from reference TRBV19 and TRBJ1-2): DGGITQSPKYLFRKEGQNVTLSCEQNLNHDAMYWYRQDPGQGLRLIYYSQIVNDFQKGDIAEGYSVSREKKESFPLTVTSAQKNPTAFYLCASSVWTGGSGYTFGSGTRLTVV.

This clonotype was detected many times. The CDR3 DNA is TGTGCCAGCAGTTTAGAGGGGGCCTCGCGCATTCAGTACTTC. This encodes CASSLEGASRIQYF. V and J are TRBV12-3 or TRBV12-4 and TRBJ2-4; 7 bases line up with TRBD1. Trimming at V came to 1 base and at J to 9 bases, leaving 6 bases not matched to a gene. The CDR3 covers 14 residues.

This clonotype was counted at least ten times. The chain combines TRBV28 with TRBJ2-3; possibly TRBD2 for D (6 bases). The length of the CDR3 is 15 residues. V dropped 1 base and J dropped 6 bases, with 14 bases sitting between them. Looked up from germline, CDR1 is MDHEN and CDR2 is SYDVKM. The CDR3 reads CASSLYRGSSDTQYF. The CDR3 DNA is TGTGCCAGCAGTTTATATCGGGGGTCATCCGATACGCAGTATTTT.

The genes are TRBV6-1 and TRBJ1-3; no reliable D call. The CDR3 has 16 residues. V was trimmed by 2 bases and J by 0 bases, leaving 11 bases between them. Germline assignment: CDR1 MNHNS and CDR2 SASEGT. CDR3 loop: CASSESDGYSGNTIYF. DNA of the CDR3: TGTGCCAGCAGTGAATCTGACGGATACTCTGGAAACACCATATATTTT.